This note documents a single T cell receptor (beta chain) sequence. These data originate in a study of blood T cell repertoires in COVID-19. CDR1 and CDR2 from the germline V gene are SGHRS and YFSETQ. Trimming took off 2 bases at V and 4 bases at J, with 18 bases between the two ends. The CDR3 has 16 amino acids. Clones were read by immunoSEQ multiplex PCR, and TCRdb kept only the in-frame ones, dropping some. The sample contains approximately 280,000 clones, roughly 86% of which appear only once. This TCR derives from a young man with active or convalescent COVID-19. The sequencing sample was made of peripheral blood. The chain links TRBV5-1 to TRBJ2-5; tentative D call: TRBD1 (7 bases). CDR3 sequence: CASSLGGAPGAETQYF. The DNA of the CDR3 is TGCGCCAGCAGCTTAGGGGGCGCTCCGGGAGCAGAGACCCAGTACTTC.